Listed below are T cell receptor beta chains from one sample, sequenced in a study of beta chain features in type 1 diabetes. Measured with immunoSEQ multiplex PCR; TCRdb has only the in-frame clones, and not every one. Here the sample spans about 650,000 clones, around 12% being singletons. Material: naive CD4+ T cells from blood. Receptors originate from a man in his thirties or forties with type 1 diabetes. Each CDR3 is given with its conserved first and last residue.

V,CDR3
TRBV11-3,CASSRRYEQYF
TRBV19,CASSISRANTGELFF
TRBV7-2,CASSKRVTSGDTDTQYF
TRBV6-5,CASSYTTNRAHNEQFF
TRBV6-5,CASSWSLAGGRGTQYF
TRBV28,CASGEVKFSYEQYF
TRBV11-2,CASSLITQGETQYF
TRBV11-2,CASSALWDQPQHF
TRBV4-3,CASSQDTGGKLFF
TRBV29-1,CSVEIGTRGELFF
TRBV6-5,CASSSQVWTNEKLFF
TRBV9,CASSGSPERGQFF
TRBV5-4,CASSFLEDTGELFF
TRBV2,CASSSQGAKNIQYF
TRBV4-2,CASSQDLGYGYTF
TRBV5-1,CASSLGQQTDTQYF
TRBV9,CASSVGTGTVQYEQYF
TRBV6-1,CASCRQTNTGELFF
TRBV7-7,CASSPTRTAETQYF
TRBV30,CAWRWTGLYGYTF
TRBV5-1,CASSLVAIQETQYF
TRBV5-6,CASSLGENYEQYF
TRBV19,CASSSSGKGYEQYF
TRBV5-1,CASSLDISSYNEQFF
TRBV7-2,CASSPGTGYRTTGELFF
TRBV29-1,CSVGTGTTSTDTQYF
TRBV12-5,CASGLGTVTDTQYF
TRBV25-1,CASSEQGVPPYEQYF
TRBV18,CASSPTGDGSPLHF
TRBV29-1,CSVDPATGGWSEAFF
TRBV21-1,CASSSKGQPQHF
TRBV7-2,CASSLVTAGELFF
TRBV11-2,CASSLEMGMAARYEQYF
TRBV19,CASSVTGFGADTQYF
TRBV7-9,CASSYYYEQYF
TRBV7-9,CASSLAGGSSYEQYF
TRBV29-1,CSVEDTGGTEAFF
TRBV7-9,CASIRQESTDTQYF
TRBV4-2,CASSQGTSGGASSYEQYF
TRBV4-1,CASSQDLAGGYNEQFF
TRBV11-2,CASSLEGVGYTQYF
TRBV7-3,CASSSDRMETQYF
TRBV27,CASSLRANYGYTF
TRBV6-5,CASSYSSNSYNSPLHF
TRBV6-1,CASSEVNTEAFF
TRBV6-1,CASSHNYGYTF
TRBV15,CATSRELAGNYNEQFF
TRBV5-1,CASSGGSGANVLTF
TRBV25-1,CASSEPSYAFHTEAFF
TRBV30,CAWSDRGTINNSPLHF
TRBV7-2,CASSQMVPNTGELFF
TRBV5-1,CASSLEPVESPLHF
TRBV20-1,CSAAQETQYF
TRBV7-9,CASSLTAGGYTDTQYF
TRBV7-2,CASSSYTNTEAFF
TRBV2,CASRPQETQYF
TRBV27,CASSLRRDTQYF
TRBV6-6,CASRDSYEQYF
TRBV30,CAWSPGAYEQYF
TRBV18,CASSPGRDYGYTF